This is a list of T cell receptor beta chains from one sample in a study of metastatic and nonmetastatic thyroid tumors. TCRdb used MiXCR to call clones anew from the PCR reads. The data contain about 40,000 clones, around 17% of them singletons. The source material was blood. Receptor source: a female donor with papillary thyroid cancer or a benign thyroid nodule (not recorded which). Some clones in this sample may be carry-over from other donors' samples. Each CDR3 is given with its conserved first and last residue. A D gene is named only where the DNA matches it firmly. Some rows mark clone size as missing; the rest say once, few, many or name a class of expanded clone.

TRBD1	TRBV5-6	few	TRBJ2-1	TGTGCCAGCAGCTTGGACCGGGACAGGATCTACAATGAGCAGTTCTTC	CASSLDRDRIYNEQFF
NA	TRBV19	many	TRBJ1-1	TGTGCCAGTAGTACGTACAGTACGAACACTGAAGCTTTCTTT	CASSTYSTNTEAFF
TRBD1	TRBV5-1	many	TRBJ2-2	TGCGCCAGCAGCCTTACGCCGGGACAGGGGGCCGGGGAGCTGTTTTTT	CASSLTPGQGAGELFF
NA	TRBV19	NA	TRBJ1-1	TGTGCCAGTATTAGGTTTGCAGGTGGCTTCGATGAAACTGAAGCTTTCTTT	CASIRFAGGFDETEAFF
NA	TRBV5-5	NA	TRBJ2-4	TGTGCCAGCAGCTCGCCAATAGTAGCCAAAAACATTCAGTACTTC	CASSSPIVAKNIQYF
NA	TRBV19	many	TRBJ1-2	TGTGCCAGTAGTATTTCCGGGCGGGTCTATGGCTACACCTTC	CASSISGRVYGYTF
NA	TRBV5-1	many	TRBJ2-1	TGCGCCGGCAGCCCGCGGGACAACGACAATGAGCAGTTCTTC	CAGSPRDNDNEQFF
TRBD1	TRBV15	many	TRBJ2-1	TGTGCCACCAGCAGAGGACGTATACAGGGGGCGAACAATGAGCAGTTCTTC	CATSRGRIQGANNEQFF
NA	TRBV12-3/TRBV12-4	few	TRBJ1-2	TGTGCCAGCAGTGAGGGATTTTATGTCTATACCTTC	CASSEGFYVYTF
NA	TRBV14	many	TRBJ1-5	TGTGCCAGCAGCCAAGGGGGCGGGAATCAGCCCCAGCATTTT	CASSQGGGNQPQHF